The TCR beta chain described here comes from a study of blood T cell repertoires in COVID-19 (dated by TCRdb to the early 2020s). A note on the overall study: Samples covering the acute and convalescent phases of COVID-19 were provided by collaborators in the United States, Italy and Spain. The material from the prospective study consisted of cDNA or gDNA derived from T cells, B-cell-depleted T cells, or PBMCs. Deeply sampled blood TCRbeta repertoires from subjects exposed to, actively infected with, or recovered from COVID-19 were included in the dataset. The repertoires were released in a freely available public database intended as a resource for research on the immune response to SARS-CoV-2. The samples were drawn from two sources: the first 160 participants of the ongoing ImmuneRACE study, and fewer than 1,500 subjects contributed by 6 global collaborators. A de-identified subject ID, COVID-19 status, age in years and sex were almost always included in the sample metadata. Where available, HLA class I and class II types were taken from metadata supplied by the sample provider and were not determined by assay-based typing. Summary of the overall study and its limitations: The amount of clinical and demographic metadata varied by source and participant and was provided uncurated.

Participants in the prospective study were enrolled through a virtual design, were aged about 18 to 90 years, and lived in roughly 26 United States geographic areas. In the prospective study, participants were assigned to cohorts based on the clinical history participants reported in a screening survey and a study questionnaire. ImmuneRACE Cohort 3 recovered participants were defined by two consecutive negative NP/OP PCR tests, healthcare professional clearance, or symptom resolution. In the prospective study, whole blood, serum and a nasopharyngeal or oropharyngeal swab were collected from each participant by mobile phlebotomists. Additional blood draws and questionnaires over an approximately 2-month period could optionally be provided by prospective study participants. Prospective study blood samples were shipped either frozen or at room temperature before DNA extraction. Reading the germline V gene gives CDR1 SNHLY and CDR2 FYNNEI. V drops 7 bases and J drops 6 bases, leaving 18 bases in between. Taken from cysteine to phenylalanine, the CDR3 has 14 residues. The retained sequence is limited to the CDR3, 42 bases, with the frame set at the first base.

TCRbeta CDR3 regions were amplified from genomic DNA using the immunoSEQ Assay, a bias-controlled multiplex PCR. Under the source paper's analysis protocol: Nucleated cell counts per sample were estimated from amplification of reference gene primers within the assay. To quantify the absolute abundance of each unique TCRbeta CDR3 rearrangement, sequence reads were collapsed and filtered. Productive Simpson clonality was computed per sample as the square root of Simpson's diversity index over productive rearrangements. TCRdb took over this immuneACCESS table, retaining in-frame rearrangements with V and J assigned. Such tables are incomplete; in checked studies, under half of the missing clones stem from an unresolved V gene, and the remainder is unexplained. Clonal size and the V and J genes are those of that table, whereas D and trimming came from the DNA. In this sample the table shows about half a million clones, around nine tenths of which occur a single time. Under 9.5% of the sample belongs to the ten largest clones.

The count of this clone is one. Its antigen has not been determined. Qualities for individual bases were not recorded, and no much larger clone is one base off. The chain is made from TRBV2 and TRBJ1-2; there is no confident call for the D gene. The clonotype originates from a woman aged 60-70 years who had recovered from COVID-19. Sequenced: PBMCs or T cells enriched from blood (not recorded which). The bases are TGTGCCAGCAAGCCCCGAGGAGGGAGGGATGGCTACACCTTC. Translated, it gives CASKPRGGRDGYTF.